This TCR beta chain is from a study of PD-1 blockade in classical Hodgkin lymphoma. Findings of the study overall: The CD4+ diversity rise by C4D1 was clearest in complete responders.

Trimming shortened V by 0 bases and J by 5 bases, and 13 bases separated the two germline ends. Per the germline V gene, CDR1 is SGHTA and CDR2 is FQGNSA. The CDR3 length is 15 residues. Sequencing used immunoSEQ multiplex PCR; TCRdb keeps in-frame clones, though not all of them. The data contain 75,000 to 100,000 clones, around four fifths of them singletons. Autologous stem cell transplantation was followed by relapse in every patient, and brentuximab vedotin exposure varied. Classification of best responses gave complete response, partial response or progressive disease. This clone showed up just once. Its antigen remains unknown.

The TCR sequence derives from a human donor with classical Hodgkin lymphoma. The chain has TRBV7-2 and TRBJ1-2, with a weak D call TRBD1 (5 bases). Sequences were derived from peripheral blood mononuclear cells (PBMCs), sampled at baseline. CDR3 residues: CASSLAPGPPYGYTF. CDR3 coding DNA: TGTGCCAGCAGCTTAGCGCCAGGGCCCCCGTATGGCTACACCTTC.